These 27 T cell receptor beta chains originate from one sample sequenced in a study of OX40 agonist ivuxolimab in advanced cancers. The protocol was immunoSEQ multiplex PCR, while the TCRdb copy is restricted to in-frame clones and leaves out a portion. Here the sample spans 58,000 or so clones, 80% to 90% being singletons. The sample here was CD4+ or CD8+ T cells sorted from blood, taken in a trial of the OX40 agonist ivuxolimab. The source is an adult with an advanced solid tumor such as melanoma, head and neck, liver or kidney cancer.

This sequence joins TRBV15 and TRBJ2-7, with D perhaps TRBD1 (5 bases). V was cut by 2 bases and J by 2 bases, with 10 bases left in between. This CDR3 contains 14 residues. Germline V gene data show CDR1 as LNHNV and CDR2 as YYDKDF (reference sequence). The CDR3 is CATSRQTDPYEQYF. In nucleotides, the CDR3 is TGTGCCACCAGCAGACAGACAGACCCCTACGAGCAGTACTTC.

The chain is built from TRBV5-1 and TRBJ2-3; D ambiguous. Germline CDR1 reads SGHRS; CDR2 reads YFSETQ. This CDR3 is 12 amino acids long. Trimming cost V 2 bases and J 2 bases, with 3 bases left between them. CDR3 loop: CASSLNTDTQYF. The CDR3 DNA reads TGCGCCAGCAGCTTAAACACAGATACGCAGTATTTT.

J is TRBJ2-7 and V is TRBV27; no clear D gene. The CDR3 has 12 residues. V was cut by 5 bases and J by 3 bases, with 8 bases left in between. The germline V gene encodes CDR1 MNHEY and CDR2 SMNVEV (reference sequence). CDR3 nucleotides: TGTGCCAGCAGTCCGACCGTCTACGAGCAGTACTTC. Translation gives CASSPTVYEQYF.

The J gene is TRBJ2-1, the V gene TRBV19; D perhaps matches TRBD2 (7 bases). V was shortened by 4 bases and J by 5 bases, with 18 bases between the two germline ends. Germline values: CDR1 LNHDA, CDR2 SQIVND (reference sequence). CDR3 size: 16 residues. The DNA of the CDR3 is TGTGCCAGTAGTACGGCCTTAGGGAGGGGGGACAATGAGCAGTTCTTC. Its protein product is CASSTALGRGDNEQFF.

This chain connects TRBV11-2 to TRBJ2-7; TRBD2 matches 7 bases. Germline assignment: CDR1 SGHAT and CDR2 FQNNGV. J was trimmed by 6 bases and V by 3 bases; bases with no gene match: 8. CDR3 length equals 14 residues. The CDR3 DNA follows: TGTGCCAGCAGCTTCGGCGGGGGAGCTCGCGAGCAGTACTTC. Protein product: CASSFGGGAREQYF.

J is TRBJ2-1 and V is TRBV29-1, with TRBD2 matching over 11 bases. V shed 4 bases, J shed 3 bases, and the junction held 5 bases outside the gene matches. CDR3 length equals 15 residues. Looked up from germline, CDR1 is SQVTM and CDR2 is ANQGSEA. CDR3 bases: TGCAGCGTTGCCCTCGGGACTAGCGGCTACAATGAGCAGTTCTTC. Its translation: CSVALGTSGYNEQFF.

V is TRBV30 and J is TRBJ2-7; 8 nucleotides align to TRBD2. Germline V gives CDR1 GTSNPN, CDR2 SVGIG (reference sequence). Losses at the gene ends were 4 bases for V and 3 bases for J; bases not matched to a gene: 5. CDR3 length: 13 residues. The CDR3 DNA follows: TGTGCCTGGATGCAGCGGGGGAGCTACGAGCAGTACTTC. Its protein is CAWMQRGSYEQYF.

V gene TRBV21-1 combines with J gene TRBJ2-1. TRBV21-1 has pseudogene status. The CDR3 runs 14 residues. DNA for the CDR3: TGTGCCAGCCAGCAAAAAAGCTCCTACAATGAGCAGTTCTTC. Translating gives CASQQKSSYNEQFF.

This sequence joins TRBV19 and TRBJ2-7, with 11 bases lining up with TRBD2. The CDR3 covers 13 residues. With V trimmed by 8 bases and J by 3 bases, 3 bases remained unmatched. Germline CDR1 and CDR2: LNHDA and SQIVND (reference sequence). CDR3 bases: TGTGCCAGTGCGGGGACTAGCGGCTACGAGCAGTACTTC. Its protein product is CASAGTSGYEQYF.

This clone came up once. This chain's CDR3 is CASRTSYEQYF. CDR3 sequence (DNA): TGTGCCAGCCGGACTAGCTACGAGCAGTACTTC. The gene calls are TRBV28 and TRBJ2-7; 7 bases fit TRBD2. The V gene end was trimmed by 8 bases and the J gene end by 3 bases; junction bases not matched to a gene: 1. The CDR3 spans 11 residues. CDR1 is MDHEN and CDR2 is SYDVKM in the germline V gene.

The V and J genes are TRBV19 and TRBJ2-7, with TRBD2 matching 7 bases. Germline loops: CDR1 LNHDA, CDR2 SQIVND (reference sequence). The CDR3 sequence is 11 residues long. V shed 11 bases and J 0 bases; nucleotides not matched to a gene: 1. The CDR3 sequence: CAAGDSYEQYF. Here the CDR3 DNA reads TGTGCCGCGGGGGACTCCTACGAGCAGTACTTC.

The genes are TRBV27 and TRBJ1-2; no clear D gene. The CDR3 spans 13 residues. Looked up from germline, CDR1 is MNHEY and CDR2 is SMNVEV (reference sequence). Trimming stripped 1 base from V and 6 bases from J, with 9 bases between. The CDR3 DNA reads as TGTGCCAGCAGTTTATTTCCGGAGCATGGCTACACCTTC. It encodes CASSLFPEHGYTF.

V gene TRBV27 combines with J gene TRBJ2-1, with TRBD1 matching over 7 bases. CDR1 and CDR2 from the germline V gene are MNHEY and SMNVEV (reference sequence). V gave up 3 bases and J gave up 0 bases; unmatched junction bases: 11. The CDR3 has 18 amino acids. The CDR3 here is CASSFETGNLNSYNEQFF. CDR3 coding DNA: TGTGCCAGCAGTTTCGAGACAGGGAACCTAAACTCCTACAATGAGCAGTTCTTC.

A few counts support this clone. The chain employs TRBV6-1 and TRBJ1-2; D may be TRBD1 (5 bases). CDR1 MNHNS and CDR2 SASEGT come from the germline V gene. Trimming left V 1 base short and J 2 bases short, with 14 bases between. The CDR3 is 16 residues long. The CDR3 reads CASSEVGGGLNYGYTF. The CDR3 DNA reads TGTGCCAGCAGTGAAGTAGGTGGGGGTTTAAACTATGGCTACACCTTC.

This clone was seen once. The V call is TRBV23-1, the J call TRBJ2-5; no clear D gene. TRBV23-1 is given ORF status, its function remaining uncertain. Between the trimmed V and J ends, which lost 2 bases and 5 bases, there was a span of 18 bases. The CDR3 consists of 16 residues. CDR3 region: CASSQVTDPNQETQYF. The CDR3 coding sequence is TGCGCCAGCAGTCAAGTTACTGATCCCAATCAGGAGACCCAGTACTTC.

The V and J genes are TRBV5-1 and TRBJ1-2, with 7 bases fitting TRBD1. Germline CDR1 is SGHRS and CDR2 is YFSETQ. The CDR3 consists of 14 residues. V lost 7 bases and J lost 4; bases outside the gene matches: 10. Written as DNA, the CDR3 is TGCGCCAGCGGACCCGGGACAGCAATCTATGGCTACACCTTC. Its translation: CASGPGTAIYGYTF.

The chain carries TRBV7-9 and TRBJ2-7; D not resolved. The CDR3 loop spans 17 amino acids. Germline CDR1 and CDR2: SEHNR and FQNEAQ (reference sequence). Trimming shortened V by 6 bases and J by 3 bases, and 24 bases separated the two germline ends. The CDR3 region is CASSTHLDGILNYEQYF. Here the CDR3 DNA reads TGTGCCAGCAGTACTCATTTGGACGGAATTCTTAACTACGAGCAGTACTTC.

The chain joins TRBV19 to TRBJ1-6, with TRBD1 as a possible D gene (5 bases). V shed 9 bases and J shed 5 bases, with 14 bases lying between them. The CDR3 length is 14 residues. Germline V lookup: CDR1 LNHDA, CDR2 SQIVND (reference sequence). The CDR3: CASTFGTDNSPLHF. As DNA, the CDR3 is TGTGCCAGCACCTTCGGGACCGATAATTCACCCCTCCACTTT.

This clone was seen just once. The junction departs from the called germline gene at one end, perhaps through a read error. The chain carries TRBV6-6 and TRBJ2-7; the D is unclear. The CDR3 is 11 residues long. Germline V gene data show CDR1 as MNHNY and CDR2 as SVGAGI (reference sequence). The chain's CDR3 is CASSHSYEQYF. The CDR3 nucleotides read TGTGCCAGCAGTCACTCCTACGAGCAGTACTTC.

The chain uses TRBV7-2 and TRBJ1-1; D is uncertain. CDR3 length: 14 amino acids. V was trimmed by 7 bases and J by 3 bases, leaving 15 bases between them. Germline V gene sequence: CDR1 SGHTA, CDR2 FQGNSA. CDR3 sequence reads: CASKDPLGYTEAFF. The CDR3 region has the DNA TGTGCCAGCAAGGACCCGTTAGGGTACACTGAAGCTTTCTTT.

The chain couples TRBV9 to TRBJ2-2; 7 nucleotides match TRBD2. CDR3 length: 17 residues. Looked up from germline, CDR1 is SGDLS and CDR2 is YYNGEE. Unmatched junction bases numbered 10, after V lost 4 bases and J lost 1 base. The CDR3 region is CASSTPPGRENTGELFF. The CDR3 DNA sequence: TGTGCCAGCAGCACCCCCCCGGGGAGGGAGAACACCGGGGAGCTGTTTTTT.

The gene calls are TRBV11-2 and TRBJ2-7; maybe TRBD1 (6 bases). The germline V gene has CDR1 SGHAT and CDR2 FQNNGV. CDR3 size: 14 residues. V was shortened by 4 bases and J by 0 bases, with 10 bases between the two germline ends. CDR3 sequence reads: CASSSWDISYEQYF. As DNA, the CDR3 is TGTGCCAGCAGCTCCTGGGACATCTCCTACGAGCAGTACTTC.

This clone is labeled large. The chain is built from TRBV5-1 and TRBJ2-4, with D possibly TRBD1 on 6 matching bases. The CDR3 loop spans 14 amino acids. Trimming shortened V by 0 bases and J by 5 bases, and 9 bases separated the two germline ends. Per the germline V gene, CDR1 is SGHRS and CDR2 is YFSETQ. CDR3 region: CASSLAGAENIQYF. DNA for the CDR3: TGCGCCAGCAGCTTGGCAGGGGCAGAAAACATTCAGTACTTC.

The genes are TRBV7-8 and TRBJ1-1; no reliable D call. The ends were cut back, 8 bases at V and 4 bases at J, with 8 bases in the middle. The CDR3 is 11 amino acids. The germline V gene encodes CDR1 SGHVS and CDR2 FQNEAQ. CDR3 sequence (DNA): TGTGCCAGCGCGGTTTTCACTGAAGCTTTCTTT. Translation: CASAVFTEAFF.

CDR3 bases: TGTGCCAGCACAGGACTAGCGGGAACTGATACGCAGTATTTT. Amino acid sequence: CASTGLAGTDTQYF. The chain combines TRBV27 with TRBJ2-3, with 12 bases identical to TRBD2. V lost 7 bases to trimming and J lost 6 bases; unmatched junction nucleotides: 5. This CDR3 comprises 14 residues. The germline V gene has CDR1 MNHEY and CDR2 SMNVEV (reference sequence).

V gene TRBV18 combines with J gene TRBJ2-3; perhaps D is TRBD1 or TRBD2 (5 bases each). The ends were cut back, 1 base at V and 4 bases at J, with 12 bases in the middle. The CDR3 length is 15 residues. Germline V gene lookup returns CDR1 KGHSH and CDR2 LQKENI. The CDR3 spells CASSPQRGVADTQYF. The CDR3 DNA is TGTGCCAGCTCACCACAGAGAGGGGTCGCAGATACGCAGTATTTT.

The J gene is TRBJ2-7, the V gene TRBV5-1; weak D call: TRBD1 (6 bases). Trimming left V 2 bases short and J 1 base short, with 10 bases between. The CDR3 consists of 14 residues. CDR1 is SGHRS and CDR2 is YFSETQ in the germline V gene. The CDR3 nucleotides are TGCGCCAGCAGCTTCTCGACAGGTTCCTACGAGCAGTACTTC. Protein sequence: CASSFSTGSYEQYF. Variable domain in full (rest from reference TRBV5-1 and TRBJ2-7): KAGVTQTPRYLIKTRGQQVTLSCSPISGHRSVSWYQQTPGQGLQFLFEYFSETQRNKGNFPGRFSGRQFSNSRSEMNVSTLELGDSALYLCASSFSTGSYEQYFGPGTRLTVT.